Listed below are T cell receptor beta chains from one sample, sequenced in a study of T-cell memory formation after mild COVID-19. TCRdb processed the 5' RACE reads anew with MiXCR; each CDR3 protein has one entry. Counted here are approximately 100,000 distinct CDR3 sequences, 9.5% to 15% occurring once; the ten biggest clones make up roughly 27%. Input material: PBMCs or a T cell subset sorted from them (not recorded which). All receptors derive from an adult woman who had mild COVID-19 (a few samples of this study predate the infection). Cell type and time point are not known. Each CDR3 is given without its conserved first and last residue. Fields, in order: clone size, CDR3 length, J gene, V gene, CDR3 protein. The size field is filled for only some rows; it gives once, few, many or a size class.

>many|10|TRBJ2-5|TRBV24-1
ATSRPGETQY
>-|15|TRBJ2-3|TRBV4-3
ASSQDGAGGSTDTQY
>few|15|TRBJ2-3|TRBV2
ASSDTSGSLSTDTQY
>-|13|TRBJ2-3|TRBV2
ASSDPGQGTDTQY
>-|10|TRBJ2-4|TRBV19
ASSQGLGALV
>few|9|TRBJ2-1|TRBV20-1
SAPRGFEQF
>-|10|TRBJ2-3|TRBV9
ASSVTGSTQY
>many|13|TRBJ2-7|TRBV7-9
ASSQRDRGDYEQY
>few|12|TRBJ2-1|TRBV7-9
ASSFGVIYNEQF
>few|14|TRBJ2-3|TRBV7-3
ASSLGLAGATDTQY
>-|14|TRBJ2-3|TRBV28
ASSITSGRVTDTQY
>-|12|TRBJ2-2|TRBV6-5
ASTGHANTGELF
>-|11|TRBJ2-7|TRBV20-1
SARGDRAPEQY
>few|13|TRBJ2-7|TRBV5-1
ASSLVLAGGDEQY
>-|15|TRBJ2-1|TRBV9
ASSTSGAGETYNEQF
>-|12|TRBJ2-3|TRBV9
ASSPETSTDTQY
>few|12|TRBJ1-1|TRBV10-2
ASRKGRLDPEAF
>few|13|TRBJ1-4|TRBV24-1
ATSDLFGGVEKLF
>once|12|TRBJ1-5|TRBV9
ASGTGAGNQPQH
>many|17|TRBJ2-1|TRBV6-5
ASSYDRDSGGALYNEQF
>-|11|TRBJ1-1|TRBV7-9
ASSERGNTEAF
>many|12|TRBJ2-2|TRBV6-5
ASSLATRGGELF
>-|12|TRBJ2-1|TRBV29-1
SGRGLAEYNEQF
>-|17|TRBJ2-4|TRBV12-3/TRBV12-4
ASSPQTSGGLIAKNIQY
>-|13|TRBJ1-1|TRBV23-1
AAYSAFGENTEAF
>few|15|TRBJ2-3|TRBV9
ASSVAWTGGAPDTQY
>-|14|TRBJ1-2|TRBV7-9
ASSTSPGQGNYGYT
>-|12|TRBJ1-3|TRBV4-1
ASSPVSSGNTIY
>-|12|TRBJ1-1|TRBV4-2
ASSDPTGATEAF
>many|14|TRBJ2-1|TRBV7-6
ASSRPGGVGDNEQF
>few|13|TRBJ2-5|TRBV10-3
AISESGAHQETQY
>-|12|TRBJ2-5|TRBV24-1
ATSDLGIQETQY
>-|13|TRBJ2-7|TRBV6-6
ASSYSVVGSYEQY
>few|14|TRBJ1-2|TRBV4-1
ASSQGLQGPNYGYT
>-|10|TRBJ2-1|TRBV19
ASSSSTGEQF
>many|12|TRBJ2-7|TRBV6-5
ASSYSSRGREQY
>few|13|TRBJ2-3|TRBV28
ASSFFGGSTDTQY
>-|14|TRBJ2-5|TRBV6-5
ASSYDGLAEQETQY
>-|13|TRBJ1-1|TRBV3-1
ASSQGLGGDTEAF
>few|13|TRBJ1-2|TRBV7-9
ASSLARPVRDGYT
>-|12|TRBJ2-5|TRBV5-1
ASSSGQYQETQY
>-|12|TRBJ1-1|TRBV4-1
ASSQEGGYTEAF
>-|12|TRBJ2-7|TRBV6-2/TRBV6-3
ASSPGLANYEQY
>-|10|TRBJ1-2|TRBV4-1
ASSRDGYGYT
>few|16|TRBJ2-1|TRBV7-6
ASSPEDSYRISYNEQF
>-|12|TRBJ2-1|TRBV20-1
SASEPADYNEQF
>few|14|TRBJ2-3|TRBV13
ASSLGWVQNTDTQY